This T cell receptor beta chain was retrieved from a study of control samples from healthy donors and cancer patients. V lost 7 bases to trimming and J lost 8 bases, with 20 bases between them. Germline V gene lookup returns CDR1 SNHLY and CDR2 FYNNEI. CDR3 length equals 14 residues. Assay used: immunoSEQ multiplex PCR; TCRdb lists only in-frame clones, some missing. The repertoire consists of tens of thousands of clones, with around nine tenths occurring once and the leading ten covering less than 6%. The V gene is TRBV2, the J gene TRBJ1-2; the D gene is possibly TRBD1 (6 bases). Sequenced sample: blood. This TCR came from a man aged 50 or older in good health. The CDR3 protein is CASKFSDSAVGYTF. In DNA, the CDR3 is TGTGCCAGCAAATTTTCGGACAGTGCGGTCGGCTACACCTTC.